The present entry profiles one TCR beta chain with its context. The data derive from a study of shared clonotypes between healthy human individuals. With CCR7-negative CD45RA+ TemRA cells, CD45RO+ cells were combined in CD8 memory. Per the germline V gene, CDR1 is MNHEY and CDR2 is SMNVEV (reference sequence). V lost 5 bases and J lost 2; bases outside the gene matches: 10. This CDR3 has 16 amino acids. Investigators spread the genomic DNA of each subset evenly over several immunoSEQ plates. Generated by immunoSEQ multiplex PCR, the TCRdb table keeps only in-frame clones and is missing some. The sample records roughly 380,000 clones, around 96% being singletons.

The chain uses TRBV27 and TRBJ1-2; 8 nucleotides match TRBD1. Sequenced material: memory CD8+ T cells sorted from blood. Noted subset: CD45RO+ cells pooled with CCR7-negative TemRA cells. The TCR sequence derives from a man younger than 40 in good health. CDR3 amino acids: CASSRRGQAPNYGYTF. The DNA of the CDR3 is TGTGCCAGCAGTAGGAGGGGACAGGCCCCCAACTATGGCTACACCTTC.